This TCR beta chain was profiled in a study of blood T cell repertoires in COVID-19. The CDR3 sequence is 15 residues long. J gave up 5 bases and V 5 bases, and 8 bases lay outside the gene matches. Germline assignment: CDR1 SGHDN and CDR2 FVKESK. The authors' processing: Amplification with reference gene primers provided the estimates of nucleated cell counts. Generated by immunoSEQ multiplex PCR, the TCRdb table keeps only in-frame clones and is missing some. Clone size and V and J calls were adopted from that table, with D and trimming inferred from the DNA. The sample lists approximately 65,000 clones, 65% to 90% occurring once.

What was sequenced was peripheral blood. The chain carries TRBV14 and TRBJ2-2; TRBD2 aligns across 7 bases. The TCR was taken from a man between 40 and 49 years old with acute or convalescent COVID-19. CDR3 protein: CASSGGTKLTGELFF. In DNA, the CDR3 is TGTGCCAGCAGCGGTGGGACTAAACTTACCGGGGAGCTGTTTTTT.